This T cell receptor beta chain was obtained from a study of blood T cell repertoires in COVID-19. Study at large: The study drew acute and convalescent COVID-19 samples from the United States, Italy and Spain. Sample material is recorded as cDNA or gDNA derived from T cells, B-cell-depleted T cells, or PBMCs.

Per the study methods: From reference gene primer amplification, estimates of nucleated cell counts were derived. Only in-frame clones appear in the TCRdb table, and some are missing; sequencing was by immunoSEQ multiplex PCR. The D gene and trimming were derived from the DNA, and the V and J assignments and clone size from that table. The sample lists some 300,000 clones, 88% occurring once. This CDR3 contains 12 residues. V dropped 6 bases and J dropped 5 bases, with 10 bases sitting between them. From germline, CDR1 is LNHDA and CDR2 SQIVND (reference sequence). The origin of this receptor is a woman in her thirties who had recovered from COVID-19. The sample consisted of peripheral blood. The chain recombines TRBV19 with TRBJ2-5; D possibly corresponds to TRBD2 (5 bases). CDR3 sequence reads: CASSLTTETQYF. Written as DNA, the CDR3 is TGTGCCAGTAGCCTGACTACCGAGACCCAGTACTTC.